This T cell receptor beta chain originates from a study of CD8 T cells in Susac syndrome. Turning to the study itself: The Susac syndrome patients were therapy-naive, on corticosteroids, or on intravenous immunoglobulin alone at blood draw.

To note about this clonotype: The antigen is not known.

Random hexamers were used to reverse transcribe roughly 0.5 to 1 ug of RNA. The authors amplified TCR beta CDR3 across 54 Vbeta and 13 Jbeta using immunoSEQ multiplex PCR. TCRdb reprocessed the immunoSEQ multiplex PCR reads with MiXCR, giving one entry per CDR3 protein. Of some 190,000 distinct CDR3 sequences detected, approximately 94% appear once; the ten largest clones hold over 0.15%. Germline values: CDR1 KGHSY, CDR2 FQNENV. This CDR3 comprises 15 residues. Trimming stripped 2 bases from V and 2 bases from J, with 13 bases between. Overall study findings and caveats: The CD4+ T cell repertoire of patients with Susac syndrome showed no detectable clonal expansion.

The sample taken for sequencing was CD4+ T cells from PBMCs. The TCR was taken from a human donor with Susac syndrome. V and J are TRBV16 and TRBJ2-7; D is perhaps TRBD1 or TRBD2 (6 bases each). CDR3 sequence (DNA): TGTGCCAGCAGCCAAATCGGGGGCGGCCCCTACGAGCAGTACTTC. Translating gives CASSQIGGGPYEQYF.